The rows below give T cell receptor beta chains drawn from one sample of a study of monozygotic twins with inflammatory bowel disease. TCRdb reprocessed the 5' RACE reads and reports one entry per CDR3 protein, with no DNA. This repertoire includes around 410,000 distinct CDR3 sequences. Sequenced input: blood. These receptors all stem from a human donor with ulcerative colitis or Crohn's disease, or a healthy co-twin of an affected twin (not recorded which). CDR3s include the opening cysteine and the closing phenylalanine or tryptophan.

TRBJ2-3,TRBV12-3/TRBV12-4,CASIKQLSTDTQYF
TRBJ2-7,TRBV16,CASSQRMGLAYEQYF
TRBJ1-5,TRBV30,CAWDGQQGQPQHF
TRBJ2-1,TRBV12-3/TRBV12-4,CASSTGPLQRSLYNEQFF
TRBJ2-5,TRBV18,CASSPVTSGGLQETQYF
TRBJ2-1,TRBV4-3,CASSPVGVYPYNEQFF
TRBJ1-2,TRBV11-2,CASSLDSGQTYGYTF
TRBJ1-1,TRBV5-1,CASSSSGTVGWTEAFF
TRBJ2-1,TRBV9,CASSVTSGYSYNEQFF
TRBJ2-6,TRBV7-2,CASSPSGNSGANVLTF
TRBJ1-1,TRBV4-2,CASSQDQGVPTEAFF
TRBJ2-2,TRBV20-1,CSALIAGNTGELFF
TRBJ2-7,TRBV28,CASSLSQPGQAGEQYF
TRBJ1-5,TRBV6-5,CASSYTHRDKNQPQHF
TRBJ1-1,TRBV27,CASTLSQGTEAFF
TRBJ2-2,TRBV6-2/TRBV6-3,CASSYSYGTGELFF
TRBJ2-1,TRBV5-4,CASRSGTGGGDEQFF
TRBJ1-6,TRBV4-1,CASSSSTESPLHF
TRBJ2-3,TRBV25-1,CASSESTYTDTQYF
TRBJ2-7,TRBV18,CASSPLGSYEQYF
TRBJ1-2,TRBV5-1,CASSWDKPAYGYTF
TRBJ2-3,TRBV6-2/TRBV6-3,CASTFTWGAPTDTQYF
TRBJ2-5,TRBV9,CASSVAADPQLAQYF
TRBJ2-2,TRBV6-5,CASSSGAFGELFF
TRBJ1-1,TRBV5-6,CASSFRTGQLNTEAFF
TRBJ2-5,TRBV20-1,CSARDRIETQYF
TRBJ2-5,TRBV20-1,CSAGTGGLETQYF
TRBJ1-2,TRBV10-3,CAIRGQGGGYTF
TRBJ2-2,TRBV5-1,CASSLGLAGVGAGELFF
TRBJ2-1,TRBV10-3,CAISELRLGGGNEQFF
TRBJ2-2,TRBV12-3/TRBV12-4,CASRSPQGTAGELFF
TRBJ2-1,TRBV11-2,CASSLFGGAPYNEQFF
TRBJ1-5,TRBV27,CASRPGQGNQPQHF
TRBJ1-2,TRBV20-1,CSARAARGTGGYTF
TRBJ1-1,TRBV24-1,CATSETGQDRPEAFF
TRBJ1-1,TRBV7-8,CASSLGAAMNTEAFF
TRBJ1-2,TRBV15,CATSSLTGAYGYTF
TRBJ2-5,TRBV5-1,CASSLGGTGIEETQYF
TRBJ2-5,TRBV4-1,CASSQESPGTLQETQYF
TRBJ1-6,TRBV4-3,CASSQDKPGYSPLHF
TRBJ2-1,TRBV12-3/TRBV12-4,CASNQDGSSYNEQFF
TRBJ2-3,TRBV18,CASSPPSPNMWGGTDTQYF
TRBJ2-7,TRBV10-3,CAISGGNEQYF
TRBJ2-5,TRBV9,CASSVDLSQETQYF
TRBJ1-2,TRBV27,CASRLGRDYGYTF
TRBJ1-1,TRBV30,CAWSLTGGNTEAFF
TRBJ2-3,TRBV18,CASSPQSDTDTQYF
TRBJ2-5,TRBV4-2,CASSQEGGIRQETQYF
TRBJ1-5,TRBV6-5,CASSHFGRGRHQPQHF
TRBJ1-1,TRBV5-1,CASSYQRGTEAFF
TRBJ1-4,TRBV20-1,CSARDLVGKLFF
TRBJ2-5,TRBV5-1,CASSLSRGQRETQYF
TRBJ2-1,TRBV20-1,CSAGSRTSGRRNEQFF